The next 26 T cell receptor beta chains were all read from a single sample in a study of shared clonotypes between healthy human individuals. Some clones are missing from TCRdb's copy, which holds only in-frame ones; the method was immunoSEQ multiplex PCR. The sample has over 750,000 clones; around 96% are singletons. Naive CD8 isolation took CD45RO-negative cells positively selected for CCR7 and excluded terminally differentiated effector memory CD45RA+ cells. What was sequenced was naive CD8+ T cells sorted from blood. Receptor source: a man aged 25-40 years in good health.

The gene calls are TRBV6-5 and TRBJ2-7, with D perhaps TRBD1 or TRBD2 (5 bases each). The CDR3 is 12 residues long. From germline, CDR1 is MNHEY and CDR2 SVGAGI. V gave up 6 bases and J gave up 12 bases, with 18 bases separating them. The CDR3 coding sequence is TGTGCCAGCAGCCAACCCGGGGACCGATGGTACTTC. Its protein is CASSQPGDRWYF.

The chain recombines TRBV27 with TRBJ2-3; 10 nucleotides align to TRBD2. This CDR3 contains 19 residues. V lost 4 bases and J lost 1; bases outside the gene matches: 14. Germline V gives CDR1 MNHEY, CDR2 SMNVEV (reference sequence). The DNA for the CDR3 is TGTGCCAGCAGTTCAAGCCCTTATCTAGCGGGAGACGGCACAGATACGCAGTATTTT. Encoded protein: CASSSSPYLAGDGTDTQYF.

The J gene is TRBJ2-2, the V gene TRBV9, with 12 bases identical to TRBD2. This CDR3 comprises 15 residues. Germline trimming cut 3 bases from V and 4 bases from J; bases unmatched to any gene: 1. Germline assignment: CDR1 SGDLS and CDR2 YYNGEE. The CDR3 protein is CASSGGLAGTGELFF. The CDR3 DNA reads TGTGCCAGCAGCGGGGGACTAGCGGGCACCGGGGAGCTGTTTTTT.

The gene calls are TRBV5-6 and TRBJ2-3; D possibly matches TRBD1 or TRBD2 (6 bases each). V lost 2 bases, J lost 4 bases, and 14 bases lay in between. Germline CDR1 SGHDT, CDR2 YYEEEE. This CDR3 contains 15 residues. This CDR3 reads CASSFPGAVSDTQYF. CDR3 sequence (DNA): TGTGCCAGCAGCTTTCCGGGGGCTGTATCAGATACGCAGTATTTT.

The V and J genes are TRBV7-9 and TRBJ2-1, with D uncertain. V was cut by 5 bases and J by 0 bases, with 11 bases left in between. Germline V gene sequence: CDR1 SEHNR, CDR2 FQNEAQ (reference sequence). The CDR3 has 15 residues. CDR3 sequence (DNA): TGTGCCAGCAGCCGGCCGCGGAGCTCCTACAATGAGCAGTTCTTC. Protein: CASSRPRSSYNEQFF. Full variable domain (remainder filled in from reference TRBV7-9 and TRBJ2-1): DTGVSQNPRHKITKRGQNVTFRCDPISEHNRLYWYRQTLGQGPEFLTYFQNEAQLEKSRLLSDRFSAERPKGSFSTLEIQRTEQGDSAMYLCASSRPRSSYNEQFFGPGTRLTVL.

This chain uses TRBV5-1 with TRBJ2-7, with 9 bases fitting TRBD2. The J segment lost 1 base and the V segment lost 2 bases, leaving 10 bases of the junction unmatched. The CDR3 is made up of 17 amino acids. CDR1 is SGHRS and CDR2 is YFSETQ in the germline V gene. CDR3: CASSLFLAGPNSYEQYF. DNA for the CDR3: TGCGCCAGCAGCTTATTTCTAGCGGGGCCCAATTCCTACGAGCAGTACTTC.

V is TRBV4-3 and J is TRBJ2-7; no firm D call. V was trimmed by 3 bases and J by 4 bases, leaving 10 bases between them. Germline lookup yields CDR1 LGHNA and CDR2 YSLEER. This CDR3 contains 13 residues. CDR3 region: CASSHMGQYEQYF. The CDR3 region has the DNA TGCGCCAGCAGCCACATGGGCCAGTACGAGCAGTACTTC.

This chain uses TRBV11-2 with TRBJ2-3; D might be TRBD1 (5 bases). The V end lost 1 base, the J end lost 1 base, and 15 bases lay between the germline ends. The CDR3 totals 17 residues. Germline V gene data show CDR1 as SGHAT and CDR2 as FQNNGV. CDR3 DNA: TGTGCCAGCAGCTTAGGACCGGACACCTATGGCACAGATACGCAGTATTTT. This encodes CASSLGPDTYGTDTQYF.

The chain recombines TRBV11-2 with TRBJ1-4, with D maybe TRBD1 (5 bases). This CDR3 is built from 16 residues. CDR1 and CDR2 from the germline V gene are SGHAT and FQNNGV. V was trimmed by 5 bases and J by 8 bases, leaving 21 bases between them. CDR3 in DNA: TGTGCCAGCAGCCCGCCCGCCGGGACGGATCTGGAAAAACTGTTTTTT. Its translation is CASSPPAGTDLEKLFF.

The chain is built from TRBV18 and TRBJ1-1, with D possibly matching TRBD1 (6 bases). CDR1 KGHSH and CDR2 LQKENI come from the germline V gene. Trimming removed 3 bases from V and 4 bases from J, with 24 bases in between. This CDR3 is 18 amino acids long. The chain's CDR3 is CASSPRTAQGWDSTEAFF. In DNA form, the CDR3 reads TGTGCCAGCTCACCCCGGACGGCACAGGGTTGGGATTCCACTGAAGCTTTCTTT.

This clone was detected once. The chain has TRBV18 and TRBJ2-7; possible D gene TRBD2, 5 bases. Trimming shortened V by 5 bases and J by 3 bases, and 11 bases separated the two germline ends. Germline-derived CDR1 and CDR2 are KGHSH and LQKENI. CDR3 size: 13 residues. CDR3 sequence (DNA): TGTGCCAGCTCAAGCGGAGAGAGCTACGAGCAGTACTTC. This codes for CASSSGESYEQYF.

V usage is TRBV9 and J usage is TRBJ2-1; 11 nucleotides align to TRBD2. Looked up from germline, CDR1 is SGDLS and CDR2 is YYNGEE. Germline trimming cut 4 bases from V and 6 bases from J; bases unmatched to any gene: 6. The CDR3 length is 15 residues. The CDR3 bases are TGTGCCAGCAGCCCGGGGACTAGCGGATTCAATGAGCAGTTCTTC. Amino acids: CASSPGTSGFNEQFF. Using reference TRBV9 and TRBJ2-1 for the parts outside the CDR3, the full variable domain is DSGVTQTPKHLITATGQRVTLRCSPRSGDLSVYWYQQSLDQGLQFLIQYYNGEERAKGNILERFSAQQFPDLHSELNLSSLELGDSALYFCASSPGTSGFNEQFFGPGTRLTVL.

About this clone: Other DNA sequences of this sample code for an identical CDR3. The chain links TRBV6-5 to TRBJ2-7, with TRBD2 identical over 9 bases. The V segment lost 0 bases and the J segment 2 bases; nucleotides outside the gene matches: 2. The CDR3 contains 15 residues. Germline CDR1 reads MNHEY; CDR2 reads SVGAGI. The CDR3 bases are TGTGCCAGCAGTTACTCGACTAGCGGAGCCTACGAGCAGTACTTC. As protein: CASSYSTSGAYEQYF.

The rearrangement links TRBV7-3 to TRBJ2-1; D is uncertain. Germline V gene lookup returns CDR1 SGHTA and CDR2 FQGTGA. CDR3 length: 14 residues. Trimming took off 6 bases at V and 6 bases at J, with 15 bases between the two ends. The CDR3 sequence is CASSPDGTLNEQFF. The DNA of the CDR3 is TGTGCCAGCAGTCCCGACGGAACCCTCAATGAGCAGTTCTTC.

This rearrangement joins TRBV13 to TRBJ2-1; TRBD1 or TRBD2 may be the D gene (6 bases each). The V gene's germline CDR1 is PRHDT and CDR2 FYEKMQ (reference sequence). V gave up 8 bases and J gave up 5 bases, with 16 bases separating them. The CDR3 has 14 amino acids. As DNA, the CDR3 is TGTGCCAGCCGGGATGGGGGGCCAGACAATGAGCAGTTCTTC. Protein product: CASRDGGPDNEQFF.

Remarks on this clone: The junction departs from germline at one end; a sequencing error may be responsible. The identical CDR3 is also encoded by other nucleotide sequences in the sample. The chain employs TRBV13 and TRBJ1-3; maybe TRBD1 (5 bases). The CDR3 contains 14 residues. The germline gives CDR1 PRHDT, CDR2 FYEKMQ (reference sequence). The CDR3 sequence: CASSLGTAGNTIYF. CDR3 nucleotides: TGTGCCAGCAGCCTAGGGACGGCCGGAAACACCATATATTTT.

V is TRBV30 and J is TRBJ2-3; 7 positions agree with TRBD2. V was pared by 1 base and J by 0 bases, with 1 base of the junction left unmatched. CDR1 and CDR2 from the germline V gene are GTSNPN and SVGIG (reference sequence). The CDR3 runs 14 residues. CDR3 sequence (DNA): TGTGCCTGGAGTGCAGCGGGAAGCACAGATACGCAGTATTTT. Protein: CAWSAAGSTDTQYF.

V gene TRBV13 combines with J gene TRBJ2-3, with D unclear. Germline V gene lookup returns CDR1 PRHDT and CDR2 FYEKMQ (reference sequence). V lost 5 bases to trimming and J lost 0 bases, with 12 bases between them. The CDR3 runs to 15 residues. In DNA, the CDR3 is TGTGCCAGCAGCCAAGTAGGCGGAAGCACAGATACGCAGTATTTT. Its protein product is CASSQVGGSTDTQYF.

The V gene is TRBV2, the J gene TRBJ1-5, with a possible D match to TRBD1 (6 bases). Germline CDR1 and CDR2: SNHLY and FYNNEI. The V gene lost 0 bases and the J gene lost 3 bases, with 9 bases spanning the gap. The CDR3 has 15 amino acids. This chain's CDR3 is CASSEATGINQPQHF. In DNA form, the CDR3 reads TGTGCCAGCAGTGAAGCCACAGGGATCAATCAGCCCCAGCATTTT. The complete variable domain, with remaining parts taken from reference TRBV2 and TRBJ1-5, reads EPEVTQTPSHQVTQMGQEVILRCVPISNHLYFYWYRQILGQKVEFLVSFYNNEISEKSEIFDDQFSVERPDGSNFTLKIRSTKLEDSAMYFCASSEATGINQPQHFGDGTRLSIL.

V gene TRBV15 combines with J gene TRBJ2-7, with D possibly being TRBD1 or TRBD2 (6 bases each). The CDR3 length is 14 residues. Germline V lookup: CDR1 LNHNV, CDR2 YYDKDF (reference sequence). Trimming removed 0 bases at V and 4 bases at J, with 10 bases between. In DNA, the CDR3 is TGTGCCACCAGCAGAGAACAGGGAGGTTACGAGCAGTACTTC. Its translation: CATSREQGGYEQYF. The full variable domain, in which reference TRBV15 and TRBJ2-7 provide the parts outside the CDR3, is DAMVIQNPRYQVTQFGKPVTLSCSQTLNHNVMYWYQQKSSQAPKLLFHYYDKDFNNEADTPDNFQSRRPNTSFCFLDIRSPGLGDTAMYLCATSREQGGYEQYFGPGTRLTVT.

A note on this clone: Different DNA sequences within this sample yield the same CDR3. This chain connects TRBV19 to TRBJ2-6, with D perhaps matching TRBD1 or TRBD2 (5 bases each). The V end lost 1 base, the J end lost 4 bases, and 8 bases lay between the germline ends. There are 15 residues in the CDR3. Per the germline V gene, CDR1 is LNHDA and CDR2 is SQIVND (reference sequence). In DNA form, the CDR3 reads TGTGCCAGTAGTATAGGGGGGTCAGGGGCCAACGTCCTGACTTTC. Its translation: CASSIGGSGANVLTF.

As for this clone: The same CDR3 is also encoded by other DNA sequences in this sample. The DNA of the CDR3 is TGTGCCAGCAGGGATAGCTCCTACGAGCAGTACTTC. Its translation: CASRDSSYEQYF. The rearrangement links TRBV27 to TRBJ2-7; no definite D call. Trimming cost V 6 bases and J 0 bases, with 6 bases left between them. CDR1 MNHEY and CDR2 SMNVEV come from the germline V gene (reference sequence). The CDR3 is 12 residues long.

The rearrangement joins TRBV10-1 to TRBJ2-7, with 11 bases that match TRBD2. J was trimmed by 3 bases and V by 4 bases; bases with no gene match: 8. CDR1 WNHNN and CDR2 SYGVQD come from the germline V gene (reference sequence). The CDR3 consists of 16 residues. CDR3 region: CASSGPQTSGIYEQYF. CDR3 DNA sequence: TGCGCCAGCAGTGGCCCCCAGACTAGCGGGATCTACGAGCAGTACTTC.

CDR3 sequence (DNA): TGTGCCAGCAGCCCTGGACTAGGGGTTGATGAGCAGTTCTTC. It translates to CASSPGLGVDEQFF. The J gene is TRBJ2-1, the V gene TRBV7-9; 7 bases align to TRBD2. With 5 bases clipped from V and 8 bases from J, the junction kept 9 bases outside the gene matches. The CDR3 spans 14 residues. The germline V gene encodes CDR1 SEHNR and CDR2 FQNEAQ (reference sequence).

The CDR3 bases are TGTGCCAGCAGCGTCCTCGGGAACAGTTACGAGCAGTACTTC. Residues: CASSVLGNSYEQYF. The gene calls are TRBV27 and TRBJ2-7; D is perhaps TRBD2 (5 bases). The V gene's germline CDR1 is MNHEY and CDR2 SMNVEV (reference sequence). The V and J ends lost 6 bases and 4 bases respectively, with 16 bases between them. This CDR3 contains 14 residues.

The V and J genes are TRBV27 and TRBJ2-7; possible D gene TRBD1, 7 bases. The CDR3 length is 14 residues. Germline lookup yields CDR1 MNHEY and CDR2 SMNVEV (reference sequence). With 5 bases removed from V and 4 bases from J, the gap between germline ends came to 15 bases. CDR3 in amino acids: CASSTLEGAYEQYF. The CDR3 DNA sequence: TGTGCCAGCAGTACCCTGGAGGGGGCTTACGAGCAGTACTTC.